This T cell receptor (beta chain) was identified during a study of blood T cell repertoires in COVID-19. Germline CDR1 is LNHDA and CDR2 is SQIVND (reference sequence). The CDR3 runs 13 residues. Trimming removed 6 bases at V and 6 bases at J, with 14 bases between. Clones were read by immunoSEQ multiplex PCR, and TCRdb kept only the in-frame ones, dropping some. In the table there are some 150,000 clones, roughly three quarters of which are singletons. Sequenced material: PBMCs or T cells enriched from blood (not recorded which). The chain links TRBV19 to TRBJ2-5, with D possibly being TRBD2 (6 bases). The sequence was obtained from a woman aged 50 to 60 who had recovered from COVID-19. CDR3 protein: CASSEGRLQTQYF. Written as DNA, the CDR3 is TGTGCCAGTAGCGAAGGGAGGCTCCAGACCCAGTACTTC.